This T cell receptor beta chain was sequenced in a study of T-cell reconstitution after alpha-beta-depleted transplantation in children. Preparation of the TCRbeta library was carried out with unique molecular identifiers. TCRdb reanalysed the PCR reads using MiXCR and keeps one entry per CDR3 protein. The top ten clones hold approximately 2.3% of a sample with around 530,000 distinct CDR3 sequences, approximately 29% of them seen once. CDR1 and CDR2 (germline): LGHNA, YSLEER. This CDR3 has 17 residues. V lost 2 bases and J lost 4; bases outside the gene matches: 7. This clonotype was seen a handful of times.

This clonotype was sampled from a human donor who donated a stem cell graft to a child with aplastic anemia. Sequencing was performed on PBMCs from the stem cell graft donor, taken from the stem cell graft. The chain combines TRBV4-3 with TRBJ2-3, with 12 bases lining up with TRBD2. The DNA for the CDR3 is TGCGCCAGCAGCCAATTACTAGCGGGAGGTGGGGCAGATACGCAGTATTTT. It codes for CASSQLLAGGGADTQYF.